This T cell receptor beta chain is drawn from a study of cytomegalovirus exposure and HLA in healthy donors. Notes on the study in general: The only immune exposure information that was available was CMV serostatus. Later analysis indicated greater clonal expansion among HLA-associated TCR beta chains than among equally common other chains. Cytomegalovirus status, reportedly, was diagnosed with high specificity and sensitivity by the classifier.

J was trimmed by 7 bases and V by 5 bases; bases with no gene match: 6. CDR3 length equals 13 residues. In germline, CDR1 is SGHDT, CDR2 YYEEEE. About this clone: What it binds is unknown.

PCR used 60 Vbeta primers and 13 Jbeta primers. TCRdb's copy holds only in-frame clones and misses some; the assay was immunoSEQ multiplex PCR. The sample includes about 200,000 clones, more than 9.5% of them seen just once. The clonotype comes from a middle-aged man in good health and CMV-seropositive. The specimen sequenced was PBMCs. The chain recombines TRBV5-6 with TRBJ2-4; 7 positions agree with TRBD1. CDR3 nucleotide sequence: TGTGCCAGCAGAGTAGGACAGGAGAACATTCAGTACTTC. Its translation: CASRVGQENIQYF.